The rows below give T cell receptor beta chains drawn from one sample of a study of T cell responses to AZD1222 COVID-19 vaccine. Profiled with immunoSEQ multiplex PCR; TCRdb holds only in-frame clones, not every one. The sample shows roughly 170,000 clones, 85% to 95% of them seen only once. Sequencing used peripheral blood, obtained 28 days after the second AZD1222 dose. The origin of the receptors is an adult who received the AZD1222 COVID-19 vaccine. The CDR3 runs from the conserved cysteine through the conserved F or W. Fields, in order: D gene, clone size, J gene, V gene, CDR3 protein, CDR3 DNA. A D gene is named only where the DNA matches it firmly. Part of the rows lack a size; the others show once, few, many or a class for expanded clones.

-,-,TRBJ1-2,TRBV3-1/TRBV3-2,CASSQDDNQDPDLRYYGYTF,TGTGCCAGCAGCCAAGACGACAACCAAGATCCTGACCTTCGGTACTATGGCTACACCTTC
TRBD1,-,TRBJ2-2,TRBV2,CATRQGLTGELFF,TGTGCCACCCGACAGGGTCTCACCGGGGAGCTGTTTTTT
TRBD2,-,TRBJ2-1,TRBV19,CASTSSGGFPLMYNEQFF,TGTGCCAGTACCTCAAGCGGGGGATTCCCTCTTATGTACAATGAGCAGTTCTTC
TRBD2,-,TRBJ2-7,TRBV7-2,CASSLVALRGAAPYEQYF,TGTGCCAGCAGCTTAGTTGCCTTGCGGGGGGCCGCCCCCTACGAGCAGTACTTC
TRBD1,-,TRBJ1-2,TRBV19,CASRDGQGFSYGYTF,TGTGCCAGTAGGGACGGACAGGGTTTTAGCTATGGCTACACCTTC
-,-,TRBJ1-3,TRBV12-2,CASRPYPPGQCSGNTIYF,TGTGCAAGTCGCCCCTACCCCCCGGGACAGTGCTCTGGAAACACCATATATTTT
-,-,TRBJ1-2,TRBV6-2/TRBV6-3,CASSYPHGGYTF,TGTGCCAGCAGTTACCCCCATGGTGGCTACACCTTC
-,-,TRBJ2-5,TRBV2,CASSAGATQYF,TGTGCCAGCAGTGCAGGGGCTACCCAGTACTTC
TRBD2,few,TRBJ2-3,TRBV10-3,CAISEPRGTDTQYF,TGTGCCATCAGTGAGCCGCGGGGGACAGATACGCAGTATTTT
-,-,TRBJ2-5,TRBV7-3,CASSFTSYETQYF,TGTGCCAGCAGCTTTACTAGCTATGAGACCCAGTACTTC
-,-,TRBJ1-4,TRBV7-2,CASTERAGNEKLFF,TGTGCCAGCACCGAGAGGGCAGGGAACGAAAAACTGTTTTTT
-,-,TRBJ1-1,TRBV18,CASSPQGGSEAFF,TGTGCCAGCTCACCACAGGGGGGGTCTGAAGCTTTCTTT